This entry concerns a single T cell receptor beta chain. The data were taken from a study of response to subunit inactivated influenza vaccine. CDR3 length equals 18 residues. Germline values: CDR1 LGHDT, CDR2 YNNKEL (reference sequence). Trimming removed 0 bases from V and 1 base from J; junction bases left unmatched: 5. A single record per CDR3 protein comes from TCRdb applying MiXCR to the RT-PCR reads. The sample shows under 500,000 distinct CDR3 sequences, 9.5% to 12% of them seen only once. The source was PBMCs from blood, collected roughly 47 days after vaccination. The rearrangement joins TRBV3-1 to TRBJ2-6; 8 nucleotides line up with TRBD1. The TCR originated in a man between 50 and 59 years old who received an inactivated influenza vaccine. Here the CDR3 DNA reads TGTGCCAGCAGCCAAGAACAGTACAGGGGGTCTGGGGCCAACGTCCTGACTTTC. Translated: CASSQEQYRGSGANVLTF.